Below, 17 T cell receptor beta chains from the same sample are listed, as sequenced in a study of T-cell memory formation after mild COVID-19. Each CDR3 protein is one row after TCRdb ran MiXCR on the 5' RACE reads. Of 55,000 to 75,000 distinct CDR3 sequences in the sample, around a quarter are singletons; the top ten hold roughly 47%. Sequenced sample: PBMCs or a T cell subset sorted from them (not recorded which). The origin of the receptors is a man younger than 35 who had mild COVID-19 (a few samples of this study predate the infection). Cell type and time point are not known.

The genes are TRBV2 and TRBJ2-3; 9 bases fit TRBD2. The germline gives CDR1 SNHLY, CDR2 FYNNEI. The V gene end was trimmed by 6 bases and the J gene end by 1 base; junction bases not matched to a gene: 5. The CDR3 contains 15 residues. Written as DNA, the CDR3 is TGTGCCAGCAGGCCGGGACTAGCCCGCACAGATACGCAGTATTTT. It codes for CASRPGLARTDTQYF.

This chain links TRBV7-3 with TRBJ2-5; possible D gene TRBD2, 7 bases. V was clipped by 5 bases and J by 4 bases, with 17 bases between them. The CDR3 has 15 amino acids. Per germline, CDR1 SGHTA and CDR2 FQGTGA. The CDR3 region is CASSRGGGAGETQYF. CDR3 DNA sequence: TGTGCCAGCAGCCGTGGAGGGGGGGCCGGAGAGACCCAGTACTTC.

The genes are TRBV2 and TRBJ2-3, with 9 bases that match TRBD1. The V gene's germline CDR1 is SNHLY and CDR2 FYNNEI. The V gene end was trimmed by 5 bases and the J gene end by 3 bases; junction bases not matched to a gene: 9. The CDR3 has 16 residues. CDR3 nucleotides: TGTGCCAGCAGTCCAATCGGGACAGGGCGAACAGATACGCAGTATTTT. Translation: CASSPIGTGRTDTQYF.

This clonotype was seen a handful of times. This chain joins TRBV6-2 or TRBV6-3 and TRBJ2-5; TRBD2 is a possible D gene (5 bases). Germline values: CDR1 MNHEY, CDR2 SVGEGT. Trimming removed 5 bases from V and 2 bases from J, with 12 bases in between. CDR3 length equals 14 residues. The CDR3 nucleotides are TGTGCCAGCAGTCGACCTGAGGGTCAAGAGACCCAGTACTTC. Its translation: CASSRPEGQETQYF.

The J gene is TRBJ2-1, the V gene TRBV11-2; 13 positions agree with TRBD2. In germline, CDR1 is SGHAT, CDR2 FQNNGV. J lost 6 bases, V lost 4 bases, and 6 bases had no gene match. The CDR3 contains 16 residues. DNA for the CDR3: TGTGCCAGCAGCTGGGCGACTAGCGGGGGGCCCAATGAGCAGTTCTTC. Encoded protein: CASSWATSGGPNEQFF.

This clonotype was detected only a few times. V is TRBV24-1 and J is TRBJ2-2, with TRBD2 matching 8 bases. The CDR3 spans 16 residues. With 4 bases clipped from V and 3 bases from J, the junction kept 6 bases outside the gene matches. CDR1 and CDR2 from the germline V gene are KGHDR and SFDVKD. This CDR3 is CATSDPTSGYTGELFF. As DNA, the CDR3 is TGTGCCACCAGTGACCCTACTAGCGGCTACACCGGGGAGCTGTTTTTT.

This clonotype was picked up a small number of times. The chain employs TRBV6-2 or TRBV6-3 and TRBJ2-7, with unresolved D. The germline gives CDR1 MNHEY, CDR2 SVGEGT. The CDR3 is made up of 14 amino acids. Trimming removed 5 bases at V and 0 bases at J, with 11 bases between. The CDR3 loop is CASSHHRSSYEQYF. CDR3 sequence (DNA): TGTGCCAGCAGTCACCATAGGAGCTCCTACGAGCAGTACTTC.

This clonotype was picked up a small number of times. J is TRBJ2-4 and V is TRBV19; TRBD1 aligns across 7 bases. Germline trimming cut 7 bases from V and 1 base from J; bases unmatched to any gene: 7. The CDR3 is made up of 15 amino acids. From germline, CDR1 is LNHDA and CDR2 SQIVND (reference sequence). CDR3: CASTPEGQAKNIQYF. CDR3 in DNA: TGTGCCAGTACCCCTGAGGGACAGGCCAAAAACATTCAGTACTTC.

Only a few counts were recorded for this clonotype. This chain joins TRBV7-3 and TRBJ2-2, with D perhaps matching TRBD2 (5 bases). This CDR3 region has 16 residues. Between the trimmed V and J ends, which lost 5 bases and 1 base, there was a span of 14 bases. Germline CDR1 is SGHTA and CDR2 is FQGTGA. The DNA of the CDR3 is TGTGCCAGCAGCCCCTTCGGGGAGCTGAACACCGGGGAGCTGTTTTTT. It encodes CASSPFGELNTGELFF.

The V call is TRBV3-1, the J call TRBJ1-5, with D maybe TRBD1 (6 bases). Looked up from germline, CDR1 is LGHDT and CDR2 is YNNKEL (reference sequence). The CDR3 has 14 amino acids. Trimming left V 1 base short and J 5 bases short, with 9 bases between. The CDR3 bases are TGTGCCAGCAGCCAAGCCGAGGGGGATCAGCCCCAGCATTTT. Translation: CASSQAEGDQPQHF.

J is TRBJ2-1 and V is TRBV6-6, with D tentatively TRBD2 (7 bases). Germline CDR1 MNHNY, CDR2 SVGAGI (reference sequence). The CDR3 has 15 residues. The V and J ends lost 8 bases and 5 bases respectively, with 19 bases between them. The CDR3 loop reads CASDIEAGANNEQFF. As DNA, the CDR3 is TGTGCCAGCGATATTGAGGCGGGGGCGAACAATGAGCAGTTCTTC.

This chain's CDR3 is CASSAAGTGQGAFF. The CDR3 bases are TGTGCCAGCAGCGCAGCCGGGACAGGTCAGGGAGCTTTCTTT. This chain joins TRBV9 and TRBJ1-1, with 8 bases that match TRBD1. Germline V gene lookup returns CDR1 SGDLS and CDR2 YYNGEE. This CDR3 is built from 14 residues. V dropped 3 bases and J dropped 10; count of bases not matched to a gene: 11.

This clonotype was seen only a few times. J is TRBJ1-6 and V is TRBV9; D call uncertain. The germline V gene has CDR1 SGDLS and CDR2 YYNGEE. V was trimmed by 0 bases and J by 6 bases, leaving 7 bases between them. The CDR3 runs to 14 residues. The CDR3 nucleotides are TGTGCCAGCAGCGTAGGGCTTTTTAATTCACCCCTCCACTTT. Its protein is CASSVGLFNSPLHF.

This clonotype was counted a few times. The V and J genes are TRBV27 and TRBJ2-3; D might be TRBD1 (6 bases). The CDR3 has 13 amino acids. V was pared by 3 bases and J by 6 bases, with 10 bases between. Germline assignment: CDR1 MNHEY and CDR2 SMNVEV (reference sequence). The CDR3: CASSLAGVDTQYF. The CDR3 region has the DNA TGTGCCAGCAGTTTGGCAGGGGTTGATACGCAGTATTTT.

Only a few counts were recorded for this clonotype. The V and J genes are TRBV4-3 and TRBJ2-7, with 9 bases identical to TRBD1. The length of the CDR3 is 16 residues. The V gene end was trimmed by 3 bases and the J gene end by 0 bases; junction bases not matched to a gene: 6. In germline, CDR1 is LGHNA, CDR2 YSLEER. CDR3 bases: TGCGCCAGCAGCCAGCAACCGGGACAGGGCTCCTACGAGCAGTACTTC. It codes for CASSQQPGQGSYEQYF.

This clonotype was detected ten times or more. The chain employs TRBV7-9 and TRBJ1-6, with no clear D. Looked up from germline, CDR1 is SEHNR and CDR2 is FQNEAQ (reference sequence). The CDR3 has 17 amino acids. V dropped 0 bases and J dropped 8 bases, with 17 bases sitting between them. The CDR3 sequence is CASSLAGVGRVDSPLHF. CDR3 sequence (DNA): TGTGCCAGCAGCTTAGCTGGTGTCGGGAGGGTGGATTCACCCCTCCACTTT.

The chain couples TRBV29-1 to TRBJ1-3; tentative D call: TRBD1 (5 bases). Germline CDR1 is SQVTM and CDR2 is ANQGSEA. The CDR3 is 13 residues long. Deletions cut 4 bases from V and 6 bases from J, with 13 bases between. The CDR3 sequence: CSVASSRENTIYF. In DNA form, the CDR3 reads TGCAGCGTTGCTTCGTCCAGGGAAAACACCATATATTTT.